Sequencing of this TCR beta chain was carried out in a study of T-cell reconstitution after alpha-beta-depleted transplantation in children. Trimming stripped 4 bases from V and 0 bases from J, with 15 bases between. Looked up from germline, CDR1 is SQVTM and CDR2 is ANQGSEA. CDR3 length: 15 residues. This clonotype has only a few counts. Unique molecular identifiers were used in preparing the TCRbeta library. TCRdb recomputed calls from the PCR reads with MiXCR, one row per CDR3 protein. This sample has over 400,000 distinct CDR3 sequences, with approximately 13% found just once. The TCR originated in a human donor who donated a stem cell graft to a child with combined immunodeficiency. Sequenced here: PBMCs from the stem cell graft donor, sampled from the stem cell graft. This chain links TRBV29-1 with TRBJ1-1; no clear D gene. The CDR3 bases are TGCAGCGTTGCCGGGGAAAGCAATCTGAACACTGAAGCTTTCTTT. Translating gives CSVAGESNLNTEAFF.